This is a list of T cell receptor beta chains from one sample in a study of blood T cell repertoires in COVID-19. The method was immunoSEQ multiplex PCR; TCRdb's version includes in-frame clones alone and lacks a portion of them. The sample has 100,000 to 150,000 clones, approximately 88% seen once; the top ten hold around 1.4%. The sample taken for sequencing was peripheral blood. The receptors come from a man aged 55 to 69 with acute or convalescent COVID-19. CDR3s include the opening cysteine and the closing phenylalanine or tryptophan. Fields, in order: J gene, clone size, D gene, V gene, CDR3 protein, CDR3 DNA. The D gene is left open where the match is weak. A clone size is listed for some rows: how often the clone was seen (once, few, many), or a class if it is expanded.

>TRBJ1-1|.|TRBD1|TRBV12-3/TRBV12-4
CASRGQYTEAFF
TGTGCCAGCAGGGGACAGTACACTGAAGCTTTCTTT
>TRBJ2-2|.|TRBD2|TRBV4-1
CASSTTEAGANTGELFF
TGCGCCAGCAGCACTACGGAGGCGGGAGCGAACACCGGGGAGCTGTTTTTT
>TRBJ1-3|.|.|TRBV30
CAWTWAQNTIYF
TGTGCCTGGACGTGGGCCCAAAACACCATATATTTT
>TRBJ2-7|.|.|TRBV24-1
CATSDATGSYEQYF
TGTGCCACCAGTGACGCTACAGGGTCCTACGAGCAGTACTTC
>TRBJ1-6|.|.|TRBV11-2
CASSLVGIDSPLHF
TGTGCCAGCAGCTTAGTCGGGATTGATTCACCCCTCCACTTT
>TRBJ2-1|.|TRBD1|TRBV7-3
CASSLSGGGNEQFF
TGTGCCAGCAGCTTATCAGGGGGTGGGAATGAGCAGTTCTTC
>TRBJ2-7|.|.|TRBV7-8
CASSPRGEQYF
TGTGCCAGCAGCCCTCGCGGCGAGCAGTACTTC
>TRBJ2-1|.|TRBD2|TRBV29-1
CSVEASGSGEQFF
TGCAGCGTTGAGGCTAGCGGGAGCGGGGAGCAGTTCTTC
>TRBJ1-3|.|.|TRBV15
CATSRARGGRLFGNTIYF
TGTGCCACCAGCAGAGCCCGGGGGGGGCGCCTGTTCGGAAACACCATATATTTT
>TRBJ1-1|.|.|TRBV6-2/TRBV6-3
CASSQGLVSEAFF
TGTGCCAGCAGTCAGGGTTTAGTATCTGAAGCTTTCTTT
>TRBJ1-3|once|.|TRBV5-1
CASSLVAGSSGNTIYF
TGCGCCAGCAGCTTGGTCGCTGGGAGCTCTGGAAACACCATATATTTT
>TRBJ2-5|.|TRBD1|TRBV9
CASSSRTGQETQYF
TGTGCCAGCAGCTCCCGGACAGGGCAAGAGACCCAGTACTTC
>TRBJ2-1|.|TRBD1|TRBV11-3
CASSSTGGNEQFF
TGTGCCAGCAGCTCGACAGGGGGGAATGAGCAGTTCTTC
>TRBJ2-7|.|.|TRBV24-1
CATSGSGFPYEQYF
TGTGCCACCAGTGGATCGGGGTTTCCCTACGAGCAGTACTTC
>TRBJ2-1|.|TRBD1|TRBV6-5
CASRYEGQNYNEQFF
TGTGCCAGCAGATATGAGGGACAGAACTACAATGAGCAGTTCTTC
>TRBJ2-7|.|.|TRBV5-1
CASSQRLDRSSEQYF
TGCGCCAGCAGCCAAAGACTAGACCGTTCGAGCGAGCAGTACTTC
>TRBJ2-4|.|.|TRBV12-3/TRBV12-4
CASSPGEMDIQYF
TGTGCCAGCAGTCCCGGGGAAATGGACATTCAGTACTTC
>TRBJ1-4|.|.|TRBV29-1
CSVGGSEKLFF
TGCAGCGTTGGCGGGAGTGAAAAACTGTTTTTT
>TRBJ2-5|.|TRBD2|TRBV6-5
CASSSLTSGFTETQYF
TGTGCCAGCAGTTCCCTGACTAGCGGGTTTACGGAGACCCAGTACTTC
>TRBJ1-2|.|.|TRBV27
CASSPFPLRSGGYTF
TGTGCCAGCAGTCCGTTCCCTTTACGCTCGGGTGGCTACACCTTC
>TRBJ2-3|once|.|TRBV19
CASSEPGTDTQYF
TGTGCCAGTAGTGAACCGGGAACAGATACGCAGTATTTT
>TRBJ2-3|.|TRBD2|TRBV20-1
CSASSGSSTDTQYF
TGCAGTGCCAGTAGCGGGAGCAGCACAGATACGCAGTATTTT
>TRBJ1-5|.|TRBD1|TRBV27
CASSYRGTGGQPQHF
TGTGCCAGCAGTTACAGGGGTACGGGTGGGCAGCCCCAGCATTTT
>TRBJ1-5|.|TRBD1|TRBV2
CASSFGTGSYQPQHF
TGTGCCAGCAGTTTCGGGACAGGTTCTTATCAGCCCCAGCATTTT
>TRBJ1-2|.|TRBD1|TRBV6-4
CASSDQTGGNYGYTF
TGTGCCAGCAGTGACCAGACAGGGGGGAACTATGGCTACACCTTC
>TRBJ2-7|.|TRBD1|TRBV27
CASSFDRGYEQYF
TGTGCCAGCAGTTTCGACAGGGGCTACGAGCAGTACTTC
>TRBJ1-6|.|.|TRBV6-6
CASSPQRTDSYNSPLHF
TGTGCCAGCAGTCCACAGCGGACAGACTCCTATAATTCACCCCTCCACTTT
>TRBJ1-2|few|.|TRBV5-1
CASSPGEGYTF
TGCGCCAGCAGCCCGGGGGAAGGCTACACCTTC
>TRBJ2-3|.|.|TRBV5-1
CASDTGRGYSTDTQYF
TGCGCCAGCGATACAGGGCGAGGGTATAGCACAGATACGCAGTATTTT
>TRBJ1-4|.|.|TRBV7-9
CASSPGAYEKLFF
TGTGCCAGCAGCCCAGGGGCGTATGAAAAACTGTTTTTT
>TRBJ2-4|.|TRBD2|TRBV2
CASSEAQILTVAGGNIQYF
TGTGCCAGCAGTGAAGCCCAAATCCTCACAGTGGCGGGGGGAAACATTCAGTACTTC
>TRBJ2-1|.|.|TRBV5-1
CASSFAGSSYNEQFF
TGCGCCAGCAGCTTTGCGGGAAGCTCCTACAATGAGCAGTTCTTC
>TRBJ2-7|.|TRBD1|TRBV18
CASSPTHRGPYEQYF
TGTGCCAGCTCACCCACCCACAGGGGGCCCTACGAGCAGTACTTC
>TRBJ2-1|.|.|TRBV30
CATDGGLLNNEQFF
TGTGCCACCGACGGAGGGCTCCTAAACAATGAGCAGTTCTTC
>TRBJ1-4|.|TRBD1|TRBV19
CASSTRRGTNEKLFF
TGTGCCAGTAGTACTCGCAGGGGGACTAATGAAAAACTGTTTTTT
>TRBJ2-3|.|.|TRBV7-7
CASSADLETSQYF
TGTGCCAGCAGCGCTGACCTAGAAACATCGCAGTATTTT
>TRBJ1-2|.|TRBD1|TRBV6-1
CASSVTGGSTNYGYTF
TGTGCCAGCAGTGTGACAGGGGGCTCTACGAACTATGGCTACACCTTC
>TRBJ2-2|once|.|TRBV9
CASSVAAGLNTGELFF
TGTGCCAGCAGCGTAGCGGCGGGGTTAAACACCGGGGAGCTGTTTTTT
>TRBJ2-4|.|.|TRBV6-5
CASSTGTAKNIQYF
TGTGCCAGCAGCACAGGGACGGCCAAAAACATTCAGTACTTC
>TRBJ1-4|.|TRBD1|TRBV11-3
CASSPGTGSTNEKLFF
TGTGCCAGCAGCCCCGGGACAGGATCAACTAATGAAAAACTGTTTTTT
>TRBJ1-1|.|.|TRBV19
CASSIQAGMNTEAFF
TGTGCCAGTAGTATTCAGGCAGGAATGAACACTGAAGCTTTCTTT